A selection of T cell receptor beta chains follows, all from one sample in a study of cytomegalovirus exposure and HLA in healthy donors. Some clones are missing from TCRdb's copy, which holds only in-frame ones; the method was immunoSEQ multiplex PCR. The sample lists more than 100,000 clones, around 87% occurring once. Sequenced material: PBMCs. These receptors were obtained from a woman aged 30 to 39 in good health and CMV-seronegative. CDR3s include the opening cysteine and the closing phenylalanine or tryptophan. The size field is filled for only some rows; it gives once, few, many or a size class.

v_call clone_size cdr3_aa
TRBV7-2 . CASSSAYRVTGYTF
TRBV28 . CASSLFFQDFRDRLYNSGANVLTF
TRBV5-1 . CASSLGGGATEAFF
TRBV5-4 . CASSWGTSVGNEQFF
TRBV19 . CASTSGLYGYTF
TRBV7-9 . CASSLGGQRNNYGYTF
TRBV5-1 few CASSLAGNTEAFF
TRBV7-2 . CASSLARSYEQYF
TRBV5-1 . CASSLHPGMNTEAFF
TRBV4-3 once CASSHAQGNEQFF
TRBV28 . CASSSGQGNTEAFF
TRBV19 . CASSSSQGAWETQYF
TRBV11-3 . CASSLGPGREQFF
TRBV12-5 . CASGLVPRGTEAFF
TRBV5-4 once CASSSDVGETQYF
TRBV28 once CASIGGGRRLQETQYF
TRBV4-1 . CASSAHGLTNTEAFF
TRBV28 . CASSLLYVSEANTEAFF
TRBV7-7 . CASSPTPGSTDTQYF
TRBV10-2 . CASRGQETEIEKLFF
TRBV19 . CASSVGDRAGLIEAFF
TRBV19 . CASSIWSGQGAEAFF
TRBV5-4 once CASSSSGGDAGTQYF
TRBV5-8 . CASSFRRGRLTDTQYF
TRBV5-6 . CASSLGHRGVNGYTF
TRBV10-3 few CAINPGDRDGYTF
TRBV11-2 . CASSQGLAGVRYNEQFF
TRBV4-2 . CASSPWGAGDAGELFF
TRBV4-2 . CASSSRRETTGELFF
TRBV27 . CASSLPRPQGPLHF
TRBV27 . CASRETYRDRGPYEQYF
TRBV11-1 . CASSPRWGGDTEAFF
TRBV18 . CASSSTYSGQAGETQYF
TRBV7-9 once CASSPGLRYNEQFF
TRBV19 . CASSPQGTPSTDTQYF
TRBV19 . CASSALPPGFVLTNEKLFF
TRBV28 . CASTAGAVYGNTIYF
TRBV7-6 . CASSLGTGSYNEQFF
TRBV5-1 . CASSLTGGEQYF
TRBV6-1 . CASSTGTGDSYEQYF
TRBV15 . CATSRVTGSSYNEQFF
TRBV7-9 . CASSSILDIEYEKLFF
TRBV5-1 . CASSRGGGIANTGELFF
TRBV5-5 once CASYIGGASTGELFF
TRBV5-1 . CASSLGGANGELFF
TRBV11-1 few CASSRRTGPYGYTF